Listed below are T cell receptor beta chains from one sample, sequenced in a study of T cells in Graves' hyperthyroidism and ophthalmopathy. TCRdb passed the multiplex PCR reads through MiXCR, listing each CDR3 protein once. This table has some 760,000 distinct CDR3 sequences, 12% to 15% appearing once. Source material: blood. Receptors originate from a woman under 30 with Graves' hyperthyroidism. Both conserved end residues are part of each CDR3. Each record gives: J gene, D gene, V gene, clone size, CDR3 protein, CDR3 DNA. D genes are given only for firm matches. Clone size is not always given. Where it is, it says once, few, many or a class for expanded clones.

TRBJ2-2,TRBD1,TRBV6-5,few,CASSYSGGQGGTGELFF,TGTGCCAGCAGTTACTCTGGGGGACAGGGGGGAACCGGGGAGCTGTTTTTT
TRBJ2-7,.,TRBV5-1,few,CASSGQSAPYEQYF,TGCGCCAGCAGCGGACAGAGTGCGCCCTACGAGCAGTACTTC
TRBJ1-1,.,TRBV20-1,many,CRFITGQSNTEAFF,TGCCGATTCATTACGGGACAAAGCAACACTGAAGCTTTCTTT
TRBJ1-2,.,TRBV30,many,CAWRSSGVRGYTF,TGTGCCTGGAGATCCTCGGGGGTCCGAGGCTACACCTTC
TRBJ1-3,.,TRBV30,.,CACRNKMAGNTIYF,TGTGCCTGCCGGAACAAGATGGCTGGAAACACCATATATTTT
TRBJ2-7,.,TRBV10-2,few,CASSKLAPHEQYF,TGCGCCAGCAGTAAGCTAGCCCCCCACGAGCAGTACTTC
TRBJ1-5,TRBD1,TRBV27,.,CASKRTGTDQPQHF,TGTGCCAGCAAGCGGACAGGGACTGATCAGCCCCAGCATTTT
TRBJ2-5,.,TRBV19,.,CASSISGQETQYF,TGTGCCAGTAGTATTAGCGGCCAAGAGACCCAGTACTTC
TRBJ1-1,.,TRBV4-1,few,CASSQVQRAFEAFF,TGCGCCAGCAGCCAAGTGCAACGGGCCTTTGAAGCTTTCTTT
TRBJ2-2,TRBD2,TRBV6-2/TRBV6-3,few,CAIAGGEDTGELFF,TGTGCCATCGCGGGGGGCGAGGACACCGGGGAGCTGTTTTTT
TRBJ2-2,.,TRBV10-3,.,CAISGSGSNTGELFF,TGTGCCATCAGTGGTTCAGGGTCGAACACCGGGGAGCTGTTTTTT
TRBJ1-2,TRBD1,TRBV4-1,.,CASSQRQGSGYGYTF,TGCGCCAGCAGCCAAAGACAGGGGAGCGGCTATGGCTACACCTTC
TRBJ2-2,TRBD2,TRBV7-9,.,CASSPRPRTSGINGELFF,TGTGCCAGCAGCCCCCGCCCCCGGACTAGCGGGATAAACGGGGAGCTGTTTTTT